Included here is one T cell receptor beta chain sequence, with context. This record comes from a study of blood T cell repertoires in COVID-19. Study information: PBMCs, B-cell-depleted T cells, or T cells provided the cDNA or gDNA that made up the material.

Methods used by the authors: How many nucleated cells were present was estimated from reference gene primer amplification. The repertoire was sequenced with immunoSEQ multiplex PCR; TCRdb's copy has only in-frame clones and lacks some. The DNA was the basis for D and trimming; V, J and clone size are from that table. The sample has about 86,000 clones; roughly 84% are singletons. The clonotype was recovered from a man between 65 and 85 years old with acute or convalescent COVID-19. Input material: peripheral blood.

CDR3 amino acids: CASSQARLARPSNEQFF. The CDR3 coding sequence is TGCGCCAGCAGCCAAGCCCGACTAGCCCGACCGAGTAATGAGCAGTTCTTC. The chain carries TRBV4-1 and TRBJ2-1; TRBD2 agrees at 7 bases. CDR3 length: 17 amino acids. CDR1 is MGHRA, CDR2 YSYEKL, per germline. Trimming took 1 base from V and 7 from J; bases not matched to a gene: 13.